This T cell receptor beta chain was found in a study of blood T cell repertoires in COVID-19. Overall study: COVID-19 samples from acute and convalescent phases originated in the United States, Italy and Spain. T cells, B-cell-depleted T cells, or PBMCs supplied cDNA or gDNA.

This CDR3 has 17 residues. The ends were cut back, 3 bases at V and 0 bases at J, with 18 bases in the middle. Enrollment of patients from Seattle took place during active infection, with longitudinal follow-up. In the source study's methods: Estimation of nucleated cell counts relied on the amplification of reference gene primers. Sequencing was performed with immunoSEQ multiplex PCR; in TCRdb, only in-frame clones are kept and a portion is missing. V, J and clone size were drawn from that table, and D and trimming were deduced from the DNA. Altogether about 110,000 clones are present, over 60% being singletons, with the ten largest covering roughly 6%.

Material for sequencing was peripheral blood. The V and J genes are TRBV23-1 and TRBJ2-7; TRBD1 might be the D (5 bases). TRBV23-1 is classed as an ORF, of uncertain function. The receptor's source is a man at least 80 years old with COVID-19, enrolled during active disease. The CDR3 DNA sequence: TGCGCCAGCAGTCACCATAGACAGAACTCTAGCTCCTACGAGCAGTACTTC. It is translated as CASSHHRQNSSSYEQYF.